This TCR beta chain appears in the sequencing data of a study of tumor-infiltrating lymphocytes in localized non-small cell lung cancer. Some clones are missing from TCRdb's copy, which holds only in-frame ones; the method was immunoSEQ multiplex PCR. Of about 15,000 clones detected, around 79% appear once; the ten largest clones hold over 6%. The CDR3 contains 15 residues. Looked up from germline, CDR1 is LGHNA and CDR2 is YSLEER. V lost 6 bases and J lost 6, with 18 bases in between. The gene calls are TRBV4-3 and TRBJ1-5, with D possibly matching TRBD1 (5 bases). The sequenced material came from lung tumor tissue. The sequence was obtained from a human donor with non-small cell lung cancer. In DNA form, the CDR3 reads TGCGCCAGCAGTCCAAGCTATTCGGGGGTTCAGCCCCAGCATTTT. Protein product: CASSPSYSGVQPQHF.